The 10 T cell receptor beta chains reported below all come from one sample, sequenced in a study of cytomegalovirus exposure and HLA in healthy donors. 13 Jbeta primers and 60 Vbeta primers were used for the PCR. Only in-frame clones appear in the TCRdb table, and some are missing; sequencing was by immunoSEQ multiplex PCR. The table has fewer than 120,000 clones, 76% seen once. Sequencing was carried out using PBMCs. Receptors originate from a man younger than 45 in good health and CMV-seropositive.

The chain couples TRBV7-2 to TRBJ2-3; 11 nucleotides match TRBD2. Losses at the gene ends were 8 bases for V and 4 bases for J; bases not matched to a gene: 5. Germline lookup yields CDR1 SGHTA and CDR2 FQGNSA. The CDR3 contains 14 residues. The CDR3 is CASGIAGGADTQYF. The CDR3 region has the DNA TGTGCCAGCGGTATAGCGGGGGGGGCAGATACGCAGTATTTT. The full variable domain, in which reference TRBV7-2 and TRBJ2-3 provide the parts outside the CDR3, is GAGVSQSPSNKVTEKGKDVELRCDPISGHTALYWYRQSLGQGLEFLIYFQGNSAPDKSGLPSDRFSAERTGGSVSTLTIQRTQQEDSAVYLCASGIAGGADTQYFGPGTRLTVL.

This sequence joins TRBV19 and TRBJ2-2; weak D call: TRBD1 (6 bases). V lost 0 bases, J lost 0 bases, and 11 bases lay in between. This CDR3 comprises 17 residues. The germline CDR1 and CDR2 sequences are LNHDA and SQIVND (reference sequence). CDR3 loop: CASSIDPGQANTGELFF. In DNA form, the CDR3 reads TGTGCCAGTAGTATAGACCCGGGACAAGCGAACACCGGGGAGCTGTTTTTT.

The chain links TRBV6-4 to TRBJ1-2; perhaps TRBD1 as D (5 bases). The CDR3 consists of 14 residues. Trimming took 0 bases from V and 8 from J, leaving 13 bases between them. Looked up from germline, CDR1 is MRHNA and CDR2 is SNTAGT. CDR3 bases: TGTGCCAGCAGTGACTCGGGGGGTTACTCCGGCTACACCTTC. Protein product: CASSDSGGYSGYTF.

The chain recombines TRBV25-1 with TRBJ2-3; 14 positions match TRBD2. CDR1 is MGHDK and CDR2 is SYGVNS in the germline V gene. The V gene end was trimmed by 6 bases and the J gene end by 8 bases; junction bases not matched to a gene: 4. The CDR3 sequence is 14 residues long. CDR3 amino acids: CASSGLAGGGTQYF. The DNA for the CDR3 is TGTGCCAGCAGCGGACTAGCGGGGGGAGGTACGCAGTATTTT.

The rearrangement links TRBV7-8 to TRBJ2-5, with D possibly matching TRBD2 (6 bases). The CDR3 consists of 14 residues. The germline gives CDR1 SGHVS, CDR2 FQNEAQ. Trimming left V 1 base short and J 2 bases short, with 8 bases between. As DNA, the CDR3 is TGTGCCAGCAGCTTAGTGGGGAGGCAAGAGACCCAGTACTTC. Translation: CASSLVGRQETQYF.

The rearrangement uses TRBV4-3 and TRBJ1-4; D is unclear. Germline CDR1 and CDR2: LGHNA and YSLEER. V was trimmed by 0 bases and J by 7 bases, leaving 12 bases between them. The CDR3 loop spans 15 amino acids. CDR3 protein: CASSQDRAGSEKLFF. CDR3 bases: TGCGCCAGCAGCCAAGATCGGGCGGGGAGTGAAAAACTGTTTTTT.

The chain has TRBV7-3 and TRBJ2-3; D perhaps matches TRBD1 (6 bases). The V end was cut by 5 bases, the J end by 6 bases, with 24 bases between. The CDR3 is made up of 17 amino acids. Germline V gene sequence: CDR1 SGHTA, CDR2 FQGTGA. In DNA, the CDR3 is TGTGCCAGCAGCAAGTTAGCAGGGGATGTTCATGGTGATACGCAGTATTTT. As protein: CASSKLAGDVHGDTQYF.

J is TRBJ1-1 and V is TRBV7-9; a possible D gene is TRBD1 (5 bases). Deletions cut 1 base from V and 3 bases from J, with 12 bases between. Germline CDR1 is SEHNR and CDR2 is FQNEAQ (reference sequence). This CDR3 is built from 15 residues. CDR3 in DNA: TGTGCCAGCAGCTTAGTTCGTGGGGCGTACACTGAAGCTTTCTTT. The encoded protein is CASSLVRGAYTEAFF.

The rearrangement uses TRBV7-9 and TRBJ2-7, with 8 bases identical to TRBD1. With V trimmed by 5 bases and J by 2 bases, 11 bases remained unmatched. The length of the CDR3 is 16 residues. Germline V gene lookup returns CDR1 SEHNR and CDR2 FQNEAQ (reference sequence). In DNA form, the CDR3 reads TGTGCCAGCAGCGGCACCGGGACAGGTCTTACCTACGAGCAGTACTTC. As protein: CASSGTGTGLTYEQYF.

This chain joins TRBV29-1 and TRBJ2-1, with TRBD1 matching over 8 bases. The length of the CDR3 is 14 residues. Germline V gene sequence: CDR1 SQVTM, CDR2 ANQGSEA. J lost 5 bases, V lost 4 bases, and 7 bases had no gene match. Here the CDR3 reads CSVGGQVFNNEQFF. CDR3 DNA: TGCAGCGTTGGGGGACAGGTATTCAACAATGAGCAGTTCTTC.